The clone carrying this T cell receptor beta chain was found once. Profiled with immunoSEQ multiplex PCR; TCRdb holds only in-frame clones, not every one. Of about 300,000 clones in the sample, roughly 87% were seen once. This sample was taken from a study of blood T cell repertoires in COVID-19. For the study at large: Nucleic acid was either cDNA or gDNA, and it came from T cells, B-cell-depleted T cells, or PBMCs.

The sequencing sample was made of peripheral blood. The sequence was collected from a man aged 18 to 30 with active or convalescent COVID-19.

For the CDR3, the DNA is TGTGCCAGCAGCCGATTCGGGACAGACACAGATACGCAGTATTTT. Translation gives CASSRFGTDTDTQYF. The rearrangement uses TRBV14 and TRBJ2-3; TRBD1 aligns across 7 bases. The J segment lost 2 bases and the V segment lost 4 bases, leaving 6 bases of the junction unmatched. Per the germline V gene, CDR1 is SGHDN and CDR2 is FVKESK. The CDR3 covers 15 residues.